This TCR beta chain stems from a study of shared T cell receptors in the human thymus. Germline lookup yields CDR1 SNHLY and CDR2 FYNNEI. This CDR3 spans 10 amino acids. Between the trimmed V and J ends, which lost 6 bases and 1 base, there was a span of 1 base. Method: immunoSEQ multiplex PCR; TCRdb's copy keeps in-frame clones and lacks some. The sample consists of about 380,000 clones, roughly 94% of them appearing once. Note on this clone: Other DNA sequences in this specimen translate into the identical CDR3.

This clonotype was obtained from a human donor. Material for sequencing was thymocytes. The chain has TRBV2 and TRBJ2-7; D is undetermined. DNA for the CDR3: TGTGCCAGCAGATCCTACGAGCAGTACTTC. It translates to CASRSYEQYF. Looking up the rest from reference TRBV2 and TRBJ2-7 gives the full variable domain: EPEVTQTPSHQVTQMGQEVILRCVPISNHLYFYWYRQILGQKVEFLVSFYNNEISEKSEIFDDQFSVERPDGSNFTLKIRSTKLEDSAMYFCASRSYEQYFGPGTRLTVT.